Listed here are 8 T cell receptor beta chains from one sample, sequenced in a study of shared clonotypes between healthy human individuals. Produced via immunoSEQ multiplex PCR; TCRdb's table is partial and in-frame only. The repertoire holds approximately 440,000 clones, roughly four fifths seen once, with more than 10% in the top ten. Material: PBMCs. These receptors were taken from a middle-aged woman in good health. Some clones in this sample may be carry-over from other donors' samples.

This sequence joins TRBV28 and TRBJ1-5; no clear D. The CDR3 is made up of 12 amino acids. V lost 6 bases and J 7 bases, leaving 10 bases between the germline ends. Germline V gene lookup returns CDR1 MDHEN and CDR2 SYDVKM. The CDR3 sequence: CASSFSSQPQHF. The CDR3 nucleotides are TGTGCCAGCAGCTTCAGCTCCCAGCCCCAGCATTTT.

V gene TRBV4-2 combines with J gene TRBJ2-7, with no clear D. The CDR3 length is 18 residues. Germline V lookup: CDR1 LGHNA, CDR2 YNFKEQ. V was trimmed by 0 bases and J by 1 base, leaving 19 bases between them. CDR3 protein: CASSQDPSSRVISYEQYF. In nucleotides, the CDR3 is TGTGCCAGCAGCCAAGATCCTTCCTCTAGGGTGATTTCCTACGAGCAGTACTTC.

The V and J genes are TRBV5-6 and TRBJ2-7; D is perhaps TRBD1 (5 bases). Trimming took off 0 bases at V and 6 bases at J, with 10 bases between the two ends. Per the germline V gene, CDR1 is SGHDT and CDR2 is YYEEEE. The CDR3 loop spans 13 amino acids. For the CDR3, the DNA is TGTGCCAGCAGCTTGGAGGGGCAGGGCGAGCAGTACTTC. Protein: CASSLEGQGEQYF.

The DNA of the CDR3 is TGTGCCTGGAGTCTGGGGATGGGCGAAAAACTGTTTTTT. This codes for CAWSLGMGEKLFF. J is TRBJ1-4 and V is TRBV30; D is ambiguous. V shed 2 bases and J shed 8 bases, with 12 bases lying between them. Germline CDR1 is GTSNPN and CDR2 is SVGIG (reference sequence). The CDR3 is 13 residues long.

The chain recombines TRBV29-1 with TRBJ2-7; D not certain. There are 13 residues in the CDR3. CDR1 is SQVTM, CDR2 ANQGSEA, per germline. The germline V and J ends were trimmed by 4 bases and 3 bases, with 13 bases remaining between them. The CDR3 is CSVAPDGIYEQYF. The CDR3 DNA is TGCAGCGTTGCGCCGGACGGAATCTACGAGCAGTACTTC.

The V and J genes are TRBV27 and TRBJ2-1; TRBD1 is a possible D gene (6 bases). The CDR3 has 15 residues. Germline V CDR1 and CDR2: MNHEY, SMNVEV (reference sequence). With 4 bases removed from V and 4 bases from J, the gap between germline ends came to 14 bases. In DNA, the CDR3 is TGTGCCAGCAGTTCCCTCTGGACAGATTACAATGAGCAGTTCTTC. It is translated as CASSSLWTDYNEQFF.

Note on this clone: Other DNA variants within this sample encode the same CDR3. The gene calls are TRBV18 and TRBJ2-7; the D is unclear. The CDR3 runs to 13 residues. V was clipped by 2 bases and J by 0 bases, with 5 bases between them. The germline V gene has CDR1 KGHSH and CDR2 LQKENI. The CDR3 nucleotides are TGTGCCAGCTCACCAACGGCCTCCTACGAGCAGTACTTC. Translating gives CASSPTASYEQYF.

The rearrangement joins TRBV6-5 to TRBJ2-3; the match to TRBD1 covers 9 bases. The junction had 4 bases not matched to a gene; V was cut back by 7 bases and J by 5 bases. This CDR3 has 13 amino acids. Germline-derived CDR1 and CDR2 are MNHEY and SVGAGI. In DNA, the CDR3 is TGTGCCAGCAAACAGGGGGCTATAGATACGCAGTATTTT. Translation gives CASKQGAIDTQYF.